Below, 9 T cell receptor beta chains from the same sample are listed, as sequenced in a study of shared clonotypes between healthy human individuals. The method was immunoSEQ multiplex PCR; TCRdb's version includes in-frame clones alone and lacks a portion of them. This table has hundreds of thousands of clones, 80% to 95% appearing once. Only CD45RO-negative cells positively selected for CCR7 counted as naive CD8 cells, so terminally differentiated effector memory CD45RA+ cells were excluded. Sequencing was carried out using naive CD8+ T cells sorted from blood. Receptor source: a man aged 25-45 years in good health.

This clone has just one count. V is TRBV28 and J is TRBJ2-1; either TRBD1 or TRBD2 may supply D (5 bases each). V was trimmed by 7 bases and J by 0 bases, leaving 13 bases between them. Germline CDR1 is MDHEN and CDR2 is SYDVKM. The CDR3 consists of 15 residues. The CDR3 DNA reads as TGTGCCAGCACCAGGGACCCGGGCTCCTACAATGAGCAGTTCTTC. This codes for CASTRDPGSYNEQFF.

CDR3 in amino acids: CASSLLAGGKNEQFF. DNA of the CDR3: TGTGCCAGCAGCCTTCTCGCGGGAGGGAAAAATGAGCAGTTCTTC. The chain joins TRBV7-3 to TRBJ2-1, with TRBD2 matching over 9 bases. The CDR3 loop spans 15 amino acids. The ends lost 5 bases at V and 7 bases at J; junction bases unmatched: 9. CDR1 and CDR2 from the germline V gene are SGHTA and FQGTGA.

This chain connects TRBV7-9 to TRBJ1-2; tentatively, D is TRBD1 (5 bases). The V end was cut by 5 bases, the J end by 2 bases, with 9 bases between. The germline V gene has CDR1 SEHNR and CDR2 FQNEAQ (reference sequence). This CDR3 spans 13 amino acids. This CDR3 is CASSPGANYGYTF. In DNA form, the CDR3 reads TGTGCCAGCAGCCCCGGGGCAAACTATGGCTACACCTTC. Based on the CDR3 plus reference TRBV7-9 and TRBJ1-2, the full variable domain is DTGVSQNPRHKITKRGQNVTFRCDPISEHNRLYWYRQTLGQGPEFLTYFQNEAQLEKSRLLSDRFSAERPKGSFSTLEIQRTEQGDSAMYLCASSPGANYGYTFGSGTRLTVV.

This chain joins TRBV27 and TRBJ2-1; 8 positions agree with TRBD2. J lost 6 bases, V lost 7 bases, and 11 bases had no gene match. Germline V gene sequence: CDR1 MNHEY, CDR2 SMNVEV (reference sequence). The CDR3 extends over 15 amino acids. Here the CDR3 DNA reads TGTGCCAGCATTCCGGGAGGGCCGCTTGGCAATGAGCAGTTCTTC. It encodes CASIPGGPLGNEQFF.

The chain joins TRBV30 to TRBJ1-2; 9 bases are a match to TRBD1. This CDR3 is 14 amino acids long. V gave up 2 bases and J gave up 4 bases; unmatched junction bases: 5. Germline V gene sequence: CDR1 GTSNPN, CDR2 SVGIG (reference sequence). The CDR3 loop is CAWSPGTGPYGYTF. CDR3 DNA: TGTGCCTGGAGTCCCGGGACAGGGCCCTATGGCTACACCTTC.

This chain uses TRBV6-5 with TRBJ2-1; maybe TRBD2 (5 bases). Between the trimmed V and J ends, which lost 6 bases and 7 bases, there was a span of 13 bases. CDR1 and CDR2 (germline): MNHEY, SVGAGI. The CDR3 consists of 13 residues. The CDR3 sequence: CASSLGPGNEQFF. In nucleotides, the CDR3 is TGTGCCAGCAGCCTAGGACCGGGAAATGAGCAGTTCTTC.

The V call is TRBV29-1, the J call TRBJ1-1; a weak D match, TRBD1 (5 bases). V was cut by 2 bases and J by 3 bases, with 7 bases left in between. Looked up from germline, CDR1 is SQVTM and CDR2 is ANQGSEA. The CDR3 has 12 residues. The CDR3 protein is CSVEWGDTEAFF. In nucleotides, the CDR3 is TGCAGCGTTGAATGGGGGGACACTGAAGCTTTCTTT. Filled out from reference TRBV29-1 and TRBJ1-1, the complete variable domain reads SAVISQKPSRDICQRGTSLTIQCQVDSQVTMMFWYRQQPGQSLTLIATANQGSEATYESGFVIDKFPISRPNLTFSTLTVSNMSPEDSSIYLCSVEWGDTEAFFGQGTRLTVV.

The chain is built from TRBV28 and TRBJ2-5, with D perhaps TRBD2 (6 bases). Germline CDR1 reads MDHEN; CDR2 reads SYDVKM. The CDR3 length is 16 residues. The V gene lost 9 bases and the J gene lost 1 base, with 21 bases spanning the gap. The DNA of the CDR3 is TGTGCCAGTCGAGCGCGGGGCAGGGTAGGCCAAGAGACCCAGTACTTC. This translates into CASRARGRVGQETQYF.

The rearrangement joins TRBV4-1 to TRBJ2-1; no reliable D call. Germline V gives CDR1 MGHRA, CDR2 YSYEKL. V lost 1 base to trimming and J lost 4 bases, with 5 bases between them. The CDR3 is 13 amino acids. This CDR3 reads CASSQAPYNEQFF. DNA of the CDR3: TGCGCCAGCAGCCAAGCCCCGTACAATGAGCAGTTCTTC.